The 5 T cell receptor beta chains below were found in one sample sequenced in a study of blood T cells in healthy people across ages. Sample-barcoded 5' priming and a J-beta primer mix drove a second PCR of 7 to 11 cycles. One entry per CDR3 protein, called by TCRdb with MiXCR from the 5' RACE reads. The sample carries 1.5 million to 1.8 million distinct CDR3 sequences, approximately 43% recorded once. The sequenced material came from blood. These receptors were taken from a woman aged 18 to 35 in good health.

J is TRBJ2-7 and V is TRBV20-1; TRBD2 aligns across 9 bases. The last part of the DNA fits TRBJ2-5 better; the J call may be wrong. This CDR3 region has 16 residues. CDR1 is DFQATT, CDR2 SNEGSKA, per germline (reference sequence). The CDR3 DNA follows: TGCAGTGCTAGAGATCAGGCGGGAGGGCAGTTAGAGACCCAGTACTTC. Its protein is CSARDQAGGQLETQYF.

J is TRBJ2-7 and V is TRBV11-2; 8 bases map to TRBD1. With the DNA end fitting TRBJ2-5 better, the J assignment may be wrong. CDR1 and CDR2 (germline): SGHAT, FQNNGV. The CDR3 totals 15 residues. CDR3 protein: CASSNGQGLRETQYF. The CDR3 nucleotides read TGTGCCAGCAGCAACGGACAGGGTTTGAGAGAGACCCAGTACTTC.

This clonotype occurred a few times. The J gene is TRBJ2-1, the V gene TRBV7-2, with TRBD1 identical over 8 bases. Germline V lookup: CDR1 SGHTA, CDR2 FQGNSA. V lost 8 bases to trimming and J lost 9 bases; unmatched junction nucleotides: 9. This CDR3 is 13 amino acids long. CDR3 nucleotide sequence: TGTGCCAGCCTTAAACAGGGGGTCGGTGAGCAGTTCTTC. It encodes CASLKQGVGEQFF.

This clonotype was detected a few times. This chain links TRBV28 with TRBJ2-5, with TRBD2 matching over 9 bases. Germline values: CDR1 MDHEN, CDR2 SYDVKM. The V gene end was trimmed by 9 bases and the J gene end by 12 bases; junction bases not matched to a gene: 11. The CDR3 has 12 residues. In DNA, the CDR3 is TGTGCCAGTAATACCCCGGGACTAGCAGAGTACTTC. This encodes CASNTPGLAEYF.

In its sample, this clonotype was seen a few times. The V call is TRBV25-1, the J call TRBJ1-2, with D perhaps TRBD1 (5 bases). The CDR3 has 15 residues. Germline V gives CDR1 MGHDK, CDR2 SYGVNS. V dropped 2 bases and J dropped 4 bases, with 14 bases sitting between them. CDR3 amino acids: CASSEEAAGPYGYTF. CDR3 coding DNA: TGTGCCAGCAGTGAAGAAGCTGCAGGGCCCTATGGCTACACCTTC.